These 30 T cell receptor beta chains originate from one sample sequenced in a study of vaccination and CD4 T cells after COVID-19. These TCRs are of unknown antigen specificity. The Oncomine TCR Beta short-read assay was applied to DNA of cultured CD4+ T cells. TCRdb re-called the PCR reads through MiXCR, storing one row per CDR3 protein. The sample lists 16,000 or so distinct CDR3 sequences; 45% to 55% were seen once. Treatment: roughly 10-day PBMC culture with coronavirus spike peptide pools or control peptides (ViraFEST assay). The source material was CD4+ T cells from blood, cultured in vitro. The receptor set was obtained from a human donor who had recovered from COVID-19.

This clonotype was counted a few times. The J gene is TRBJ1-2, the V gene TRBV7-3; unclear D gene. The CDR3 has 15 residues. V lost 2 bases to trimming and J lost 3 bases, with 13 bases between them. Germline CDR1 SGHTA, CDR2 FQGTGA. The DNA of the CDR3 is TGTGCCAGCAGCTTATATGGCAGACCTGACTATGGCTACACCTTC. It codes for CASSLYGRPDYGYTF.

The CDR3 DNA follows: TGTGCCAGCTCCCCGTCGTTCCGGAGCGACGAGCAGTACTTC. It is translated as CASSPSFRSDEQYF. This sequence joins TRBV18 and TRBJ2-7; no clear D gene. This CDR3 spans 14 amino acids. Looked up from germline, CDR1 is KGHSH and CDR2 is LQKENI. Trimming left V 6 bases short and J 5 bases short, with 17 bases between.

The chain employs TRBV12-5 and TRBJ1-5; D not resolved. The CDR3 runs 13 residues. V lost 2 bases to trimming and J lost 4 bases, with 6 bases between them. CDR1 is LGHNT and CDR2 is FRNRAP in the germline V gene. The CDR3 reads CASGLPPNQPQHF. CDR3 nucleotides: TGTGCTAGTGGTTTGCCTCCTAATCAGCCCCAGCATTTT.

This chain uses TRBV20-1 with TRBJ1-1; D is uncertain. CDR1 is DFQATT, CDR2 SNEGSKA, per germline (reference sequence). V was pared by 5 bases and J by 3 bases, with 7 bases between. The CDR3 has 11 amino acids. DNA for the CDR3: TGCAGTGCTGGGAGGGACACTGAAGCTTTCTTT. Translated: CSAGRDTEAFF.

This clonotype came up a few times. The chain recombines TRBV11-2 with TRBJ1-1, with D maybe TRBD1 (5 bases). Germline CDR1 reads SGHAT; CDR2 reads FQNNGV. The CDR3 runs 12 residues. V lost 6 bases to trimming and J lost 6 bases, with 11 bases between them. CDR3 bases: TGTGCCAGCAGTCGGGGAGGGGCTGAAGCTTTCTTT. Its translation: CASSRGGAEAFF.

This clonotype was detected once. The chain carries TRBV10-3 and TRBJ2-5, with a possible D match to TRBD1 (6 bases). V lost 2 bases to trimming and J lost 4 bases, with 14 bases between them. CDR3 length equals 15 residues. The V gene's germline CDR1 is ENHRY and CDR2 SYGVKD. This chain's CDR3 is CAISEARGGGETQYF. CDR3 sequence (DNA): TGTGCCATCAGTGAGGCCAGGGGTGGAGGAGAGACCCAGTACTTC.

V is TRBV2 and J is TRBJ2-3, with 7 bases matching TRBD2. J was trimmed by 2 bases and V by 4 bases; bases with no gene match: 3. CDR1 SNHLY and CDR2 FYNNEI come from the germline V gene. There are 14 residues in the CDR3. The chain's CDR3 is CASSGLAATDTQYF. The CDR3, as DNA: TGTGCCAGCAGTGGCCTAGCGGCCACAGATACGCAGTATTTT.

The V and J genes are TRBV24-1 and TRBJ2-1; maybe TRBD2 (5 bases). V was trimmed by 5 bases and J by 0 bases, leaving 10 bases between them. The CDR3 runs to 15 residues. The V gene's germline CDR1 is KGHDR and CDR2 SFDVKD. The DNA for the CDR3 is TGTGCCACCAGTGGAGGCGGGCACTCCTACAATGAGCAGTTCTTC. Translation: CATSGGGHSYNEQFF.

This clonotype appeared a few times. The V call is TRBV6-2 or TRBV6-3, the J call TRBJ1-1, with 8 bases fitting TRBD1. V was clipped by 4 bases and J by 7 bases; unmatched bases: 11. The germline V gene encodes CDR1 MNHEY and CDR2 SVGEGT. The CDR3 contains 15 residues. CDR3 sequence reads: CASSSLSQGVVEAFF. As DNA, the CDR3 is TGTGCCAGCAGTTCCCTGTCACAGGGGGTGGTTGAAGCTTTCTTT.

The chain uses TRBV12-3 or TRBV12-4 and TRBJ1-1, with 7 bases fitting TRBD1. V lost 7 bases and J lost 4; bases outside the gene matches: 6. CDR3 length equals 13 residues. The CDR3 coding sequence is TGTGCCAGCACCATGACAGGGCTCACTGAAGCTTTCTTT. Translating it yields CASTMTGLTEAFF.

This clonotype was seen only a few times. The V and J genes are TRBV10-3 and TRBJ1-2; D call uncertain. The CDR3 runs 14 residues. Germline loops: CDR1 ENHRY, CDR2 SYGVKD. CDR3 DNA: TGTGCAATTCAAGGGAACTCGATAAACTATGGCTACACCTTC. Protein: CAIQGNSINYGYTF.

This sequence joins TRBV20-1 and TRBJ1-1; D might be TRBD1 (5 bases). The CDR3 totals 18 residues. V dropped 0 bases and J dropped 6 bases, with 26 bases sitting between them. Germline assignment: CDR1 DFQATT and CDR2 SNEGSKA (reference sequence). As DNA, the CDR3 is TGCAGTGCTAGAGACCTCACCCGGGACGCGGGGAGAAGCCCTGAAGCTTTCTTT. Protein product: CSARDLTRDAGRSPEAFF.

The rearrangement uses TRBV9 and TRBJ2-7; the D is unclear. Germline CDR1 reads SGDLS; CDR2 reads YYNGEE. V dropped 0 bases and J dropped 2 bases, with 9 bases sitting between them. The CDR3 totals 14 residues. DNA for the CDR3: TGTGCCAGCAGCGTAGGAAGCTCACCCTACGAGCAGTACTTC. Protein sequence: CASSVGSSPYEQYF.

The genes are TRBV20-1 and TRBJ2-7; 7 positions agree with TRBD1. The germline gives CDR1 DFQATT, CDR2 SNEGSKA (reference sequence). The CDR3 length is 14 residues. The J segment lost 3 bases and the V segment lost 6 bases, leaving 11 bases of the junction unmatched. CDR3 sequence reads: CSAGGPKEGYEQYF. The CDR3, as DNA: TGCAGTGCAGGGGGCCCGAAGGAAGGCTACGAGCAGTACTTC.

This clonotype was counted a single time. V is TRBV19 and J is TRBJ1-1; D remains unclear. V was cut by 5 bases and J by 4 bases, with 17 bases left in between. This CDR3 contains 15 residues. From germline, CDR1 is LNHDA and CDR2 SQIVND (reference sequence). The CDR3 reads CASSQPWEGSTEAFF. CDR3 DNA: TGTGCCAGTAGTCAACCGTGGGAGGGAAGCACTGAAGCTTTCTTT.

This clonotype occurred once. The chain carries TRBV29-1 and TRBJ2-2; 9 nucleotides align to TRBD2. CDR3 length equals 16 residues. V lost 3 bases to trimming and J lost 3 bases; unmatched junction nucleotides: 8. The germline V gene encodes CDR1 SQVTM and CDR2 ANQGSEA. In DNA, the CDR3 is TGCAGCGTTGATATGGCTAGCGGGACTTACACCGGGGAGCTGTTTTTT. Amino acid sequence: CSVDMASGTYTGELFF.

The chain carries TRBV27 and TRBJ1-1; D is possibly TRBD1 (5 bases). Per germline, CDR1 MNHEY and CDR2 SMNVEV (reference sequence). The ends were cut back, 4 bases at V and 0 bases at J, with 24 bases in the middle. The CDR3 loop spans 19 amino acids. CDR3 protein: CASSSEFGGPWTMNTEAFF. CDR3 DNA sequence: TGTGCCAGCAGTTCGGAGTTCGGGGGACCTTGGACCATGAACACTGAAGCTTTCTTT.

The chain combines TRBV7-9 with TRBJ2-5; D is unresolved. The CDR3 runs 14 residues. Trimming removed 1 base at V and 7 bases at J, with 13 bases between. The V gene's germline CDR1 is SEHNR and CDR2 FQNEAQ (reference sequence). CDR3 sequence: CASSLVVPSGTQYF. In nucleotides, the CDR3 is TGTGCCAGCAGCTTAGTTGTGCCAAGTGGGACCCAGTACTTC.

The rearrangement uses TRBV12-3 or TRBV12-4 and TRBJ2-7; 13 bases align to TRBD2. Losses at the gene ends were 5 bases for V and 2 bases for J; bases not matched to a gene: 18. This CDR3 is built from 20 residues. In nucleotides, the CDR3 is TGTGCCAGCAGTCGCAGTCCGGGACTAGCGGGACTAGGTTTGGCCTACGAGCAGTACTTC. Translation: CASSRSPGLAGLGLAYEQYF.

This chain joins TRBV21-1 and TRBJ1-1; the table calls TRBD1, which could not be checked here. TRBV21-1 is reported as a pseudogene. This CDR3 region has 17 residues. The CDR3 spells CASSARDRWSVDTEAFF. The CDR3 bases are TGTGCCAGCAGCGCCAGGGACAGGTGGTCCGTCGACACTGAAGCTTTCTTT.

This clonotype was observed a single time. This chain joins TRBV9 and TRBJ2-7; no definite D call. CDR1 and CDR2 (germline): SGDLS, YYNGEE. V was clipped by 0 bases and J by 4 bases, with 14 bases between them. The CDR3 is made up of 15 amino acids. The CDR3: CASSVADQWYYEQYF. For the CDR3, the DNA is TGTGCCAGCAGCGTAGCAGATCAGTGGTATTACGAGCAGTACTTC.

A few counts support this clonotype. V and J are TRBV19 and TRBJ1-2; 8 bases map to TRBD1. In germline, CDR1 is LNHDA, CDR2 SQIVND (reference sequence). CDR3 size: 15 residues. V trimming: 2 bases; J trimming: 1 base; junction bases outside the gene matches: 3. The CDR3 nucleotides are TGTGCCAGTAGTATACAGGGGGCCGGTAACTATGGCTACACCTTC. Residues: CASSIQGAGNYGYTF.

This chain joins TRBV24-1 and TRBJ2-2, with 7 bases aligning to TRBD1. The CDR3 covers 15 residues. The germline V gene encodes CDR1 KGHDR and CDR2 SFDVKD. After removal of 3 bases from V and 1 base from J, the junction contained 1 base not matched to a gene. CDR3 sequence: CATSDDRVNTGELFF. The CDR3 coding sequence is TGTGCCACCAGTGATGACAGGGTGAACACCGGGGAGCTGTTTTTT.

The V call is TRBV7-2, the J call TRBJ2-1; 10 bases fit TRBD2. CDR1 and CDR2 from the germline V gene are SGHTA and FQGNSA. The CDR3 sequence is 16 residues long. V shed 5 bases and J 2 bases; nucleotides not matched to a gene: 6. The CDR3 bases are TGTGCCAGCAGCCTTAGCGGGAGGTATGCCTACAATGAGCAGTTCTTC. This translates into CASSLSGRYAYNEQFF.

This clonotype was seen a handful of times. V is TRBV5-6 and J is TRBJ1-2, with D possibly matching TRBD1 (6 bases). Per the germline V gene, CDR1 is SGHDT and CDR2 is YYEEEE. V lost 5 bases to trimming and J lost 4 bases, with 18 bases between them. This CDR3 has 15 amino acids. The CDR3 DNA follows: TGTGCCAGCAGACCGGTGAGCGGGGGCGCCTATGGCTACACCTTC. This translates into CASRPVSGGAYGYTF.

The chain is built from TRBV7-2 and TRBJ1-5; possibly TRBD1 for D (5 bases). The CDR3 is 13 amino acids. The V and J ends lost 5 bases and 5 bases respectively, with 10 bases between them. Germline V gene sequence: CDR1 SGHTA, CDR2 FQGNSA. The CDR3: CASSLKGDQPQHF. CDR3 nucleotides: TGTGCCAGCAGCCTCAAAGGGGATCAGCCCCAGCATTTT.

This clonotype was seen only a few times. The chain carries TRBV6-1 and TRBJ1-1, with unresolved D. The CDR3 has 12 amino acids. V lost 3 bases and J lost 11, with 13 bases in between. Germline lookup yields CDR1 MNHNS and CDR2 SASEGT. The CDR3 region is CASSESGLRAFF. DNA for the CDR3: TGTGCCAGCAGTGAGTCAGGATTGCGTGCTTTCTTT.

The chain's CDR3 is CASSPRLRSTDTQYF. Written as DNA, the CDR3 is TGTGCCAGCAGCCCGAGACTCCGCAGCACAGATACGCAGTATTTT. The chain is built from TRBV11-3 and TRBJ2-3; D is unresolved. Germline V gene sequence: CDR1 SGHNT, CDR2 YENEEA. V dropped 5 bases and J dropped 0 bases, with 12 bases sitting between them. This CDR3 has 15 amino acids.

This CDR3 is CASGEGDQPQHF. CDR3 in DNA: TGTGCCAGCGGGGAGGGGGACCAGCCCCAGCATTTT. The genes are TRBV27 and TRBJ1-5, with D possibly TRBD1 on 6 matching bases. The V end was cut by 8 bases, the J end by 7 bases, with 12 bases between. The V gene's germline CDR1 is MNHEY and CDR2 SMNVEV (reference sequence). This CDR3 is 12 amino acids long.

The chain links TRBV10-3 to TRBJ2-2, with D unresolved. Germline V gives CDR1 ENHRY, CDR2 SYGVKD. The V end was cut by 6 bases, the J end by 1 base, with 9 bases between. This CDR3 region has 14 residues. CDR3 residues: CAIREHLNTGELFF. The CDR3 bases are TGTGCCATCAGGGAACACCTGAACACCGGGGAGCTGTTTTTT.